The 26 T cell receptor beta chains below were found in one sample sequenced in a study of resident and recirculating memory T cells in vitiligo. The assay was immunoSEQ multiplex PCR, and TCRdb's table has in-frame clones only and misses some. This table holds 39,000 or so clones, nearly 95% found once. Input material: blood. The receptors come from a male donor with vitiligo.

This clone has a single count. This chain uses TRBV2 with TRBJ2-1; no definite D call. This CDR3 comprises 14 residues. The germline CDR1 and CDR2 sequences are SNHLY and FYNNEI. V gave up 4 bases and J gave up 5 bases, with 12 bases separating them. The DNA of the CDR3 is TGTGCCAGCAGTGCCCGTCTAGTCGACAATGAGCAGTTCTTC. Residues: CASSARLVDNEQFF.

The chain carries TRBV7-2 and TRBJ2-2; unclear D gene. V was trimmed by 1 base and J by 5 bases, leaving 8 bases between them. The germline V gene has CDR1 SGHTA and CDR2 FQGNSA. CDR3 length equals 14 residues. As DNA, the CDR3 is TGTGCCAGCAGCTTAGTCCGAGAGACCGGGGAGCTGTTTTTT. Translated: CASSLVRETGELFF.

The chain has TRBV28 and TRBJ1-5; 9 positions match TRBD1. V trimming: 3 bases; J trimming: 9 bases; junction bases outside the gene matches: 9. Germline values: CDR1 MDHEN, CDR2 SYDVKM. CDR3 length equals 15 residues. CDR3 sequence (DNA): TGTGCCAGCAGTTTGGGACAGGGATATCGGCTGCCCCAGCATTTT. Protein sequence: CASSLGQGYRLPQHF. Full variable domain (remainder filled in from reference TRBV28 and TRBJ1-5): DVKVTQSSRYLVKRTGEKVFLECVQDMDHENMFWYRQDPGLGLRLIYFSYDVKMKEKGDIPEGYSVSREKKERFSLILESASTNQTSMYLCASSLGQGYRLPQHFGDGTRLSIL.

The chain employs TRBV14 and TRBJ2-3; the match to TRBD2 covers 7 bases. J gave up 13 bases and V 3 bases, and 10 bases lay outside the gene matches. CDR1 and CDR2 (germline): SGHDN, FVKESK. CDR3 size: 13 residues. The CDR3 protein is CASSHTSALRKYF. In nucleotides, the CDR3 is TGTGCCAGCAGCCATACTAGCGCGCTCAGGAAGTATTTT.

CDR3 in amino acids: CASTEGNPYNEQFF. Written as DNA, the CDR3 is TGTGCCAGCACCGAGGGCAACCCCTACAATGAGCAGTTCTTC. The V call is TRBV9, the J call TRBJ2-1; possibly TRBD2 for D (5 bases). The ends were cut back, 6 bases at V and 2 bases at J, with 12 bases in the middle. Germline V gene sequence: CDR1 SGDLS, CDR2 YYNGEE. The CDR3 covers 14 residues.

CDR3 amino acids: CASSLWEGFGTEAFF. Written as DNA, the CDR3 is TGTGCCAGCAGCTTGTGGGAGGGGTTTGGCACTGAAGCTTTCTTT. This rearrangement joins TRBV5-6 to TRBJ1-1; D is perhaps TRBD1 (5 bases). V dropped 1 base and J dropped 4 bases, with 14 bases sitting between them. The length of the CDR3 is 15 residues. Per the germline V gene, CDR1 is SGHDT and CDR2 is YYEEEE.

The DNA for the CDR3 is TGTGCCAGCAGCTTATTGTACGAGCAGTACTTC. It codes for CASSLLYEQYF. The chain joins TRBV7-2 to TRBJ2-5; no definite D call. The DNA end lines up better with TRBJ2-7; the J call may be wrong. Germline-derived CDR1 and CDR2 are SGHTA and FQGNSA. The CDR3 length is 11 residues.

The V call is TRBV5-1, the J call TRBJ2-3; D remains unclear. V was cut by 2 bases and J by 1 base, with 8 bases left in between. The CDR3 is made up of 14 amino acids. CDR1 and CDR2 from the germline V gene are SGHRS and YFSETQ. The CDR3 spells CASSLGGRTDTQYF. The CDR3 bases are TGCGCCAGCAGCTTAGGCGGCCGCACAGATACGCAGTATTTT.

On this clone itself: One end of the junction does not line up with germline, which may come from a read error. The chain combines TRBV19 with TRBJ1-4; a possible D gene is TRBD1 (6 bases). The CDR3 has 12 amino acids. In germline, CDR1 is LNHDA, CDR2 SQIVND (reference sequence). The CDR3 loop reads CPVTGRDEKLFF. The CDR3 nucleotides are TGCCCCGTAACAGGGAGAGATGAAAAACTGTTTTTT. The full variable domain, its missing parts supplied by reference TRBV19 and TRBJ1-4, is DGGITQSPKYLFRKEGQNVTLSCEQNLNHDAMYWYRQDPGQGLRLIYYSQIVNDFQKGDIAEGYSVSREKKESFPLTVTSAQKNPTAFYLCPVTGRDEKLFFGSGTQLSVL.

This clone was seen just once. This sequence joins TRBV13 and TRBJ1-3; D ambiguous. In germline, CDR1 is PRHDT, CDR2 FYEKMQ (reference sequence). Between the trimmed V and J ends, which lost 2 bases and 9 bases, there was a span of 14 bases. This CDR3 region has 14 residues. The CDR3 nucleotides read TGTGCCAGCAGCTTAACGAGGGTGACTCCCACCATATATTTT. This translates into CASSLTRVTPTIYF. Full variable domain (rest looked up from reference TRBV13 and TRBJ1-3): AAGVIQSPRHLIKEKRETATLKCYPIPRHDTVYWYQQGPGQDPQFLISFYEKMQSDKGSIPDRFSAQQFSDYHSELNMSSLELGDSALYFCASSLTRVTPTIYFGEGSWLTVV.

The rearrangement uses TRBV13 and TRBJ2-3, with D maybe TRBD1 (6 bases). There are 15 residues in the CDR3. Germline values: CDR1 PRHDT, CDR2 FYEKMQ (reference sequence). Trimming stripped 1 base from V and 9 bases from J, with 17 bases between. The CDR3 bases are TGTGCCAGCAGCTTAGACAGGGCTCGGGGAGTCACGCAGTATTTT. Translated: CASSLDRARGVTQYF.

J is TRBJ1-2 and V is TRBV4-3; a possible D gene is TRBD1 (6 bases). V gave up 3 bases and J gave up 2 bases, with 7 bases separating them. The V gene's germline CDR1 is LGHNA and CDR2 YSLEER. The CDR3 contains 13 residues. The CDR3, as DNA: TGCGCCAGCAGCCAGGACAGAAACTATGGCTACACCTTC. Translating it yields CASSQDRNYGYTF.

This chain joins TRBV29-1 and TRBJ1-1; 7 bases line up with TRBD1. CDR1 and CDR2 from the germline V gene are SQVTM and ANQGSEA. The V segment lost 7 bases and the J segment 10 bases; nucleotides outside the gene matches: 6. The CDR3 is 10 amino acids. CDR3 sequence reads: CSGQRDRAFF. The CDR3 DNA reads TGCAGCGGACAGAGGGACAGAGCTTTCTTT.

The chain couples TRBV9 to TRBJ2-5; 9 positions agree with TRBD2. V lost 4 bases to trimming and J lost 5 bases; unmatched junction nucleotides: 12. The CDR3 loop spans 16 amino acids. Germline V gene lookup returns CDR1 SGDLS and CDR2 YYNGEE. CDR3 sequence: CASSPILGGGAETQYF. CDR3 coding DNA: TGTGCCAGCAGCCCCATCCTTGGCGGGGGGGCCGAGACCCAGTACTTC.

The genes are TRBV2 and TRBJ1-2; TRBD1 is a possible D gene (6 bases). V was cut by 9 bases and J by 5 bases, with 13 bases left in between. CDR1 SNHLY and CDR2 FYNNEI come from the germline V gene. This CDR3 is built from 12 residues. DNA for the CDR3: TGTGCCAGTATGATCGGGACATATGGCTACACCTTC. It encodes CASMIGTYGYTF.

The chain employs TRBV10-3 and TRBJ1-2; D uncertain. From germline, CDR1 is ENHRY and CDR2 SYGVKD. The V end lost 8 bases, the J end lost 5 bases, and 12 bases lay between the germline ends. The CDR3 has 12 amino acids. The DNA of the CDR3 is TGTGCCATCGCGTTCGGGGATTATGGCTACACCTTC. The encoded protein is CAIAFGDYGYTF.

This rearrangement joins TRBV5-1 to TRBJ2-7, with unresolved D. This CDR3 spans 15 amino acids. Trimming removed 0 bases at V and 3 bases at J, with 13 bases between. Germline V gene lookup returns CDR1 SGHRS and CDR2 YFSETQ. The CDR3 protein is CASSLDGTTYYEQYF. CDR3 nucleotides: TGCGCCAGCAGCTTGGACGGAACTACCTACTACGAGCAGTACTTC.

The genes are TRBV11-2 and TRBJ2-7, with D unresolved. The CDR3 length is 16 residues. V was shortened by 5 bases and J by 2 bases, with 19 bases between the two germline ends. The germline CDR1 and CDR2 sequences are SGHAT and FQNNGV. Written as DNA, the CDR3 is TGTGCCAGCAGCCTAGGGCGCGTGGGCCCTACCTACGAGCAGTACTTC. Amino acids: CASSLGRVGPTYEQYF.

The J gene is TRBJ1-4, the V gene TRBV30, with 8 bases aligning to TRBD1. Losses at the gene ends were 3 bases for V and 8 bases for J; bases not matched to a gene: 11. The CDR3 extends over 15 amino acids. CDR1 and CDR2 (germline): GTSNPN, SVGIG (reference sequence). The CDR3 spells CAWREYRTGLEKLFF. The CDR3 bases are TGTGCCTGGAGAGAGTATAGGACAGGGCTAGAAAAACTGTTTTTT.

The J gene is TRBJ2-1, the V gene TRBV14; D gene uncertain. The CDR3 sequence is 10 residues long. The ends were cut back, 8 bases at V and 7 bases at J, with 6 bases in the middle. The germline gives CDR1 SGHDN, CDR2 FVKESK. The DNA for the CDR3 is TGTGCCAGCGGCAATAATGAGCAGTTCTTC. This translates into CASGNNEQFF.

This chain connects TRBV5-1 to TRBJ2-4; D gene uncertain. The CDR3 is made up of 14 amino acids. Germline CDR1 SGHRS, CDR2 YFSETQ. V was cut by 0 bases and J by 0 bases, with 4 bases left in between. The DNA of the CDR3 is TGCGCCAGCAGCTTGGATCTAGCCAAAAACATTCAGTACTTC. Protein product: CASSLDLAKNIQYF.

The V and J genes are TRBV9 and TRBJ2-1, with 8 nucleotides matching TRBD2. The CDR3 contains 17 residues. Germline CDR1 is SGDLS and CDR2 is YYNGEE. Losses at the gene ends were 4 bases for V and 3 bases for J; bases not matched to a gene: 12. For the CDR3, the DNA is TGTGCCAGCAGCCCGAGCTTACGGGGGGGGCTCTACAATGAGCAGTTCTTC. Its translation: CASSPSLRGGLYNEQFF.

The CDR3 sequence: CASSDGGNYNEQFF. The CDR3 region has the DNA TGTGCCAGCAGTGACGGAGGAAATTACAATGAGCAGTTCTTC. The gene calls are TRBV25-1 and TRBJ2-1, with D perhaps matching TRBD2 (5 bases). Trimming removed 3 bases at V and 4 bases at J, with 10 bases between. CDR1 is MGHDK, CDR2 SYGVNS, per germline. The CDR3 runs to 14 residues. Complete variable domain (other parts from reference TRBV25-1 and TRBJ2-1): EADIYQTPRYLVIGTGKKITLECSQTMGHDKMYWYQQDPGMELHLIHYSYGVNSTEKGDLSSESTVSRIRTEHFPLTLESARPSHTSQYLCASSDGGNYNEQFFGPGTRLTVL.

This clone was seen a single time. The V call is TRBV19, the J call TRBJ2-7, with a tentative D call TRBD2 (6 bases). Per the germline V gene, CDR1 is LNHDA and CDR2 is SQIVND (reference sequence). V lost 6 bases and J lost 0, with 15 bases in between. The CDR3 loop spans 15 amino acids. The CDR3 DNA sequence: TGTGCCAGTAGGCGCAGGAGGGAGAGCTCCTACGAGCAGTACTTC. Translated, it gives CASRRRRESSYEQYF. The entire variable domain, with the rest obtained from reference TRBV19 and TRBJ2-7, is as follows: DGGITQSPKYLFRKEGQNVTLSCEQNLNHDAMYWYRQDPGQGLRLIYYSQIVNDFQKGDIAEGYSVSREKKESFPLTVTSAQKNPTAFYLCASRRRRESSYEQYFGPGTRLTVT.

The chain recombines TRBV7-2 with TRBJ2-1, with 10 bases that match TRBD1. Trimming cost V 6 bases and J 8 bases; bases outside gene matches: 10. CDR3 length: 15 residues. The germline CDR1 and CDR2 sequences are SGHTA and FQGNSA. DNA of the CDR3: TGTGCCAGCAGTTCGGGAGGGGACAGGGGCGATGAGCAGTTCTTC. Its translation: CASSSGGDRGDEQFF.

This chain joins TRBV11-1 and TRBJ2-4; the D is unclear. V lost 2 bases and J lost 8, with 10 bases in between. The V gene's germline CDR1 is SGHAT and CDR2 FQDESV (reference sequence). The CDR3 runs to 13 residues. The CDR3 DNA sequence: TGTGCCAGCAGCTTACGGTCAGGATACATTCAGTACTTC. Protein sequence: CASSLRSGYIQYF.